This TCR beta chain comes out of a study of identical twins. As regards this clonotype: Its specificity is unknown.

Whole-study results and caveats: Twins' surplus sharing was weaker for beta out-of-frame sequences.

The CDR3 extends over 12 amino acids. Deletions cut 3 bases from V and 9 bases from J, with 9 bases between. Germline CDR1 LGHDT, CDR2 YNNKEL (reference sequence). MiXCR, run by TCRdb on the 5' RACE reads, gives a single entry per CDR3 protein. The profile shows 200,000 or so distinct CDR3 sequences, about a sixth of them singletons. In addition, the sample was reused for a study of T cells expressing NK-cell markers. That investigation notes: Obtained from sorted CD3+CD56+NKG2C+, CD3+CD56+NKG2C- and CD3+CD56-NKG2C+ T cells were the TCR beta repertoires.

Sequencing was performed on CD8+ T cells sorted from blood. This receptor was taken from a woman between 18 and 29 years old in good health. V gene TRBV3-1 combines with J gene TRBJ2-1; possibly TRBD1 for D (6 bases). The CDR3 region has the DNA TGTGCCAGCAGCCATGGGGGCGGTGAGCAGTTCTTC. It encodes CASSHGGGEQFF.